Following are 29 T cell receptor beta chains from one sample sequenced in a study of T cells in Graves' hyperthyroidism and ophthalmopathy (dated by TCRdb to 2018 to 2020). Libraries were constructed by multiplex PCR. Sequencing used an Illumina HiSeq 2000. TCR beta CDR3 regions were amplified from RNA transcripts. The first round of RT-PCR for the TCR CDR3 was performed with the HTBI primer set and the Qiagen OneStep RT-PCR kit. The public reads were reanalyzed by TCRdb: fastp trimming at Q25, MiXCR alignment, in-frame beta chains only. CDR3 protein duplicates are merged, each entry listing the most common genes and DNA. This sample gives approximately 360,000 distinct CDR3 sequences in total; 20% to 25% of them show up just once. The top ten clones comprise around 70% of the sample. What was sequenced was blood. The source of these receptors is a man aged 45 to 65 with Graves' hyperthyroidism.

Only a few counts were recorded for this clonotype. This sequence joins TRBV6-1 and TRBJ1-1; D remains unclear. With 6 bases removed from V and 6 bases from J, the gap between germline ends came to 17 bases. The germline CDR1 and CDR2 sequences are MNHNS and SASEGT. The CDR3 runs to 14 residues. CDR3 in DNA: TGTGCCAGCAGAATCTTGGGTGGAACCGCTGAAGCTTTCTTT. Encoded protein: CASRILGGTAEAFF.

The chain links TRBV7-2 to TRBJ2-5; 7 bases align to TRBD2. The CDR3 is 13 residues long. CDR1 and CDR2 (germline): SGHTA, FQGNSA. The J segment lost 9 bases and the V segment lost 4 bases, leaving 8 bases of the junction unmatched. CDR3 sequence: CASSSGRVSPQYF. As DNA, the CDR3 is TGTGCCAGCAGCTCTGGGAGGGTTTCCCCCCAGTACTTC.

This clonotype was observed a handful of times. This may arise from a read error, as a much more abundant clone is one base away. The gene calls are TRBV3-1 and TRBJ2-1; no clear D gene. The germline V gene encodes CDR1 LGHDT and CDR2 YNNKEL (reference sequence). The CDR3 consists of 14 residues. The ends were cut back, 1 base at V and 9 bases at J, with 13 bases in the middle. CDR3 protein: CASSQVGSRSEQFF. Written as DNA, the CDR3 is TGTGCCAGCAGCCAAGTGGGTAGCCGGAGTGAGCAGTTCTTC.

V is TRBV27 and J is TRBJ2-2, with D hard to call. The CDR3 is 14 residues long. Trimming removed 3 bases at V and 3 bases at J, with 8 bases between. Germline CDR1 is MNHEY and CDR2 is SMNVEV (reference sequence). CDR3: CASSFGPDTGELFF. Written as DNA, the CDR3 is TGTGCCAGCAGTTTTGGGCCAGACACCGGGGAGCTGTTTTTT.

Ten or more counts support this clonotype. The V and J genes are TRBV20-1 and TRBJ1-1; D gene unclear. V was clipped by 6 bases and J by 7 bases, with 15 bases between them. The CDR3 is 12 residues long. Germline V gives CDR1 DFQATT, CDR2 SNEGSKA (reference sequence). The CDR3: CSATVSRVEAFF. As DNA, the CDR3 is TGCAGTGCAACCGTGAGTCGCGTTGAAGCTTTCTTT.

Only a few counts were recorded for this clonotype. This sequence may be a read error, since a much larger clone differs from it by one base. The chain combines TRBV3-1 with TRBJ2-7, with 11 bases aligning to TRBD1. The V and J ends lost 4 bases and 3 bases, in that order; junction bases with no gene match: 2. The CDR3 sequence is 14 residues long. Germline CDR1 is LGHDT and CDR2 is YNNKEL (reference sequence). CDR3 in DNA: TGTGCCAGCAGCCGGGACAGGGGGTACTACGAGCAGTACTTC. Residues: CASSRDRGYYEQYF.

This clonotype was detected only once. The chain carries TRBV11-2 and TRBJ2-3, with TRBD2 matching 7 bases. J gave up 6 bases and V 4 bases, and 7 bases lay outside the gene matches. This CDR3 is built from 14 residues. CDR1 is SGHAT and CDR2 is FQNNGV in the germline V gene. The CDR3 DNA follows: TGTGCCAGCAGCTCCGGACCAGCGGGGGATACGCAGTATTTT. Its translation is CASSSGPAGDTQYF.

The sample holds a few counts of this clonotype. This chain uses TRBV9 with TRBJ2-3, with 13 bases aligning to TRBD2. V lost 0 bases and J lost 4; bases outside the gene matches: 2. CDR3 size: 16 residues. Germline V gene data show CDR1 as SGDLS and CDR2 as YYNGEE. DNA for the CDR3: TGTGCCAGCAGCGTAGCAGGACTAGCGGGAGCAGATACGCAGTATTTT. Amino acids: CASSVAGLAGADTQYF.

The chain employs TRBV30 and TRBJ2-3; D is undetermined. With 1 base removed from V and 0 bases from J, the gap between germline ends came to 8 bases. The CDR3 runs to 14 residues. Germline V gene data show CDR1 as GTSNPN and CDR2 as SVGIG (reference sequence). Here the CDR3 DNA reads TGTGCCTGGAGTGGGGATGTTAGCACAGATACGCAGTATTTT. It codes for CAWSGDVSTDTQYF.

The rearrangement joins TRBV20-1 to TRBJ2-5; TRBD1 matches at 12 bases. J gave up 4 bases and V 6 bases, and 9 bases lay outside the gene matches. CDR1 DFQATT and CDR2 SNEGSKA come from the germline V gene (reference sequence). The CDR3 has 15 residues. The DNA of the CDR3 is TGCAGTGCCGCCGGGACAGGGGGCCCGATAGAGACCCAGTACTTC. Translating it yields CSAAGTGGPIETQYF.

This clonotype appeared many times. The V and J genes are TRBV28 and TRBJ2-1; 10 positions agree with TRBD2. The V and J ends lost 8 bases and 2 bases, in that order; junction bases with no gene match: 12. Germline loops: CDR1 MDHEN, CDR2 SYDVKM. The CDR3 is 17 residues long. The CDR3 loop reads CASLVLAGEGAYNEQFF. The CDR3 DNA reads TGTGCCAGCCTCGTCCTAGCGGGAGAAGGGGCCTACAATGAGCAGTTCTTC.

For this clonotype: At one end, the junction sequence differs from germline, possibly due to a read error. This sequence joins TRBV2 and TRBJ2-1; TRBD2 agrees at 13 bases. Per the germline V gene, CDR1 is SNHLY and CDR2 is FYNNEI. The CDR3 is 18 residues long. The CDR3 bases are TGTGCCAGCAGGAAACTAGCGGGAGGGCATACTACCTACAATGAGCAGTCCTTC. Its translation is CASRKLAGGHTTYNEQSF.

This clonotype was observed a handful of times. The CDR3 sequence is CASSLTGQAYGGYTF. DNA of the CDR3: TGTGCCAGCAGCTTAACCGGACAGGCCTACGGTGGCTACACCTTC. This sequence joins TRBV7-3 and TRBJ1-2, with 7 bases identical to TRBD1. The J segment lost 7 bases and the V segment lost 0 bases, leaving 8 bases of the junction unmatched. Germline V CDR1 and CDR2: SGHTA, FQGTGA. The CDR3 covers 15 residues. The variable domain in full, with the rest retrieved from reference TRBV7-3 and TRBJ1-2, is GAGVSQTPSNKVTEKGKYVELRCDPISGHTALYWYRQSLGQGPEFLIYFQGTGAADDSGLPNDRFFAVRPEGSVSTLKIQRTERGDSAVYLCASSLTGQAYGGYTFGSGTRLTVV.

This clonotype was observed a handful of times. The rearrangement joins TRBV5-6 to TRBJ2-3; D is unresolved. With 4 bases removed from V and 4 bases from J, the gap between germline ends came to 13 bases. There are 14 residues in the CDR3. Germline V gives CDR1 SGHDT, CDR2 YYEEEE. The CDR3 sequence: CASSLLTSPDTQYF. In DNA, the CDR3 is TGTGCCAGCAGCCTCTTAACCAGCCCAGATACGCAGTATTTT.

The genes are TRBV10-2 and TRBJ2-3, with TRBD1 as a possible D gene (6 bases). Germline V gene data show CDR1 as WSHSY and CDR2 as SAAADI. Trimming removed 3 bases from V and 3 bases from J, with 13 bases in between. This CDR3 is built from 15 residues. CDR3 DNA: TGCGCCAGCAGTGATGGAGAGGGGGATACAGATACGCAGTATTTT. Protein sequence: CASSDGEGDTDTQYF.

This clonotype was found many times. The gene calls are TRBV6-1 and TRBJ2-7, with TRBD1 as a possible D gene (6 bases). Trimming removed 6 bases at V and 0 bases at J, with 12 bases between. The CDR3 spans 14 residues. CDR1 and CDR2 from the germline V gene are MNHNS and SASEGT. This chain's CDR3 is CASSAGTISYEQYF. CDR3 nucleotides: TGTGCCAGCAGCGCCGGGACAATCTCCTACGAGCAGTACTTC.

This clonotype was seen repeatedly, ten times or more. The CDR3 protein is CASSQREMGMDEQYF. In nucleotides, the CDR3 is TGTGCCAGCAGCCAGCGGGAGATGGGTATGGACGAGCAGTACTTC. V usage is TRBV28 and J usage is TRBJ2-7; 8 bases align to TRBD2. Germline-derived CDR1 and CDR2 are MDHEN and SYDVKM. The CDR3 totals 15 residues. Trimming cost V 6 bases and J 5 bases; bases outside gene matches: 12. The entire variable domain, with the rest obtained from reference TRBV28 and TRBJ2-7, is as follows: DVKVTQSSRYLVKRTGEKVFLECVQDMDHENMFWYRQDPGLGLRLIYFSYDVKMKEKGDIPEGYSVSREKKERFSLILESASTNQTSMYLCASSQREMGMDEQYFGPGTRLTVT.

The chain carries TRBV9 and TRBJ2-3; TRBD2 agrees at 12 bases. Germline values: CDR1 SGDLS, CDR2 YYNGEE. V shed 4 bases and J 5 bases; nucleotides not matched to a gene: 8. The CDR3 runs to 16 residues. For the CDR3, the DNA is TGTGCCAGCAGCCTACCACTAGCGGGAGGAAAAGATACGCAGTATTTT. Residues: CASSLPLAGGKDTQYF.

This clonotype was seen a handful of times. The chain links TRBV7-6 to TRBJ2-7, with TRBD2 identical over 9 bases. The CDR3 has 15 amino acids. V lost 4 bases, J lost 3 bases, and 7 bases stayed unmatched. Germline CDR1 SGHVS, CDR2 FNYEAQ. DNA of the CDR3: TGTGCCAGCAGCTACCTTAGCGGGAGTGGCTACGAGCAGTACTTC. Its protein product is CASSYLSGSGYEQYF.

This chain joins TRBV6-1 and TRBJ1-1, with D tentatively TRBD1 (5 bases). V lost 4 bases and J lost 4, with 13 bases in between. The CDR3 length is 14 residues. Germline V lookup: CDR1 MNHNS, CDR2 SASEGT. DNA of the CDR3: TGTGCCAGCAGTGCCCAGAAGAGGGGCACTGAAGCTTTCTTT. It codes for CASSAQKRGTEAFF.

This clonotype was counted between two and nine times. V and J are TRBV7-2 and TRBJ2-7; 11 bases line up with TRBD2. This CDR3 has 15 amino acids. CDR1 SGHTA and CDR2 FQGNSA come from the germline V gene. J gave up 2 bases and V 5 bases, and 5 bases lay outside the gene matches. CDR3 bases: TGTGCCAGCAGCCGTACTAGCGGGAGCGCCTACGAGCAGTACTTC. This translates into CASSRTSGSAYEQYF.

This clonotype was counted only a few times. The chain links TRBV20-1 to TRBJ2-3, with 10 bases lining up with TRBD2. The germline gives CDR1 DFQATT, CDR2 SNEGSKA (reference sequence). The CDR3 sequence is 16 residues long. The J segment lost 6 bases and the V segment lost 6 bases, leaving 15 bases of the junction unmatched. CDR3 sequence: CSAERTSGTTSDTQYF. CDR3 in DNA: TGCAGTGCAGAGCGAACTAGCGGGACGACTTCGGATACGCAGTATTTT.

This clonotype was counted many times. CDR3 DNA: TGTGCCAGCAGAGGTGACAGTCGCAATCAGCCCCAGCATTTT. It is translated as CASRGDSRNQPQHF. The chain links TRBV28 to TRBJ1-5; possible D gene TRBD1, 5 bases. Germline CDR1 reads MDHEN; CDR2 reads SYDVKM. V lost 6 bases to trimming and J lost 2 bases, with 11 bases between them. The CDR3 sequence is 14 residues long.

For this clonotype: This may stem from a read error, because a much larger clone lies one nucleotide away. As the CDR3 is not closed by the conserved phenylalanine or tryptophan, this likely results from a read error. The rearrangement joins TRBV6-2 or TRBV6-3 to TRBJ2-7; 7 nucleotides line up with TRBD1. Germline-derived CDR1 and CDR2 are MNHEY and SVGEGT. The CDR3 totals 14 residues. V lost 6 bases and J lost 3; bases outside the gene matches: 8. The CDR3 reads CASRKPGQIYEQYL. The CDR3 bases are TGTGCCAGCAGGAAACCGGGACAGATCTACGAGCAGTACCTC.

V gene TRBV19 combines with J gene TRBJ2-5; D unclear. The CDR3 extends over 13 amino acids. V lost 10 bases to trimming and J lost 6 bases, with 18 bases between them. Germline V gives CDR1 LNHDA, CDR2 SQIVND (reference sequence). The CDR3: CATRRYKSQTQYF. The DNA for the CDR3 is TGTGCCACCCGCCGCTACAAATCGCAGACCCAGTACTTC.

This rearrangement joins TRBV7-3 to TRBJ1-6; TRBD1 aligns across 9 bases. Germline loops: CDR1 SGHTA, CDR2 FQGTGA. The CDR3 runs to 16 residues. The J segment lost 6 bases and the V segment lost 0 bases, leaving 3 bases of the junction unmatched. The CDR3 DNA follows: TGTGCCAGCAGCTTAACCTCGGACAGGGGTAATTCACCCCTCCACTTT. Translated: CASSLTSDRGNSPLHF.

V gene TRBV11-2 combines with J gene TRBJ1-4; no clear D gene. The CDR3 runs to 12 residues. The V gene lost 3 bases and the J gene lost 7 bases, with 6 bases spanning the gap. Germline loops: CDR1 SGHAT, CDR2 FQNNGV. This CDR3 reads CASSLGGEKLFF. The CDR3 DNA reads TGTGCCAGCAGCTTGGGAGGTGAAAAACTGTTTTTT.

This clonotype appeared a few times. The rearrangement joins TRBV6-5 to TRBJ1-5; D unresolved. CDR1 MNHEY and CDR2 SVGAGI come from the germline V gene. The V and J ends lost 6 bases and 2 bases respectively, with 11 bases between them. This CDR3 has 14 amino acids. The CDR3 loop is CASREGVGNQPQHF. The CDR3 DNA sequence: TGTGCCAGCAGGGAGGGTGTAGGCAATCAGCCCCAGCATTTT.

CDR3: CASSHSSTYNEQFF. In DNA form, the CDR3 reads TGTGCCAGCAGCCACTCCTCCACCTACAATGAGCAGTTCTTC. The V and J genes are TRBV2 and TRBJ2-1; D unclear. The ends were cut back, 6 bases at V and 2 bases at J, with 11 bases in the middle. CDR3 length: 14 amino acids. Germline values: CDR1 SNHLY, CDR2 FYNNEI.